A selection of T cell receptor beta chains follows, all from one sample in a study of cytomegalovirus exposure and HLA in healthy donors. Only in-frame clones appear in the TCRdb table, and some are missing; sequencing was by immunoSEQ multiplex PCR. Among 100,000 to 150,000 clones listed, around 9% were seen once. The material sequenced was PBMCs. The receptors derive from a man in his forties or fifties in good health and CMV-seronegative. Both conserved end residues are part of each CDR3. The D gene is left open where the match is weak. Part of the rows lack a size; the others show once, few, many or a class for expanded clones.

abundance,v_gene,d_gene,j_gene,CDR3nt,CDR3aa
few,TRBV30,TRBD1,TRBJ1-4,TGTGCCTGGAAGCCGGGACAGGGGTTTGGAAAACTGTTTTTT,CAWKPGQGFGKLFF
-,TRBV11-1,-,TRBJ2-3,TGTGCCAGCAGCCCGAGGGGGGATACGCAGTATTTT,CASSPRGDTQYF
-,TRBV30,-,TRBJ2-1,TGTGCCTGGAAGGCTAGGGCGAGCGGTGAGCAGTTCTTC,CAWKARASGEQFF
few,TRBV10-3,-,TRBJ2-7,TGTGCCATCAGTGAGAGGGGGTCGGACTACGAGCAGTACTTC,CAISERGSDYEQYF
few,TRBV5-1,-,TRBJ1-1,TGCGCCAGCAGCCGGAGGGACACTGAAGCTTTCTTT,CASSRRDTEAFF
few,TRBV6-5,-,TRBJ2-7,TGTGCCAGCACTGGGGGGTACGAGCAGTACTTC,CASTGGYEQYF
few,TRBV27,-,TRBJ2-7,TGTGCCAGCAGTTTTACAGGGATCAACGAGCAGTACTTC,CASSFTGINEQYF
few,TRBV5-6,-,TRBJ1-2,TGTGCCACCGCGGGTCAGATCGCTCATGGCTACACCTTC,CATAGQIAHGYTF
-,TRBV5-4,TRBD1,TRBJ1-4,TGTGCCAGCAGCTTGGAAGGTCGACAGGGGGATGAAAAACTGTTTTTT,CASSLEGRQGDEKLFF
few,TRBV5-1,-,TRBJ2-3,TGCGCCAGCAGCTCTGACAGTGGGACTAGCACAGATACGCAGTATTTT,CASSSDSGTSTDTQYF
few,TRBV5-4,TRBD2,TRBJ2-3,TGTGCCAGCAGCTTCGCGGGGGGCCGAGAAGATACGCAGTATTTT,CASSFAGGREDTQYF
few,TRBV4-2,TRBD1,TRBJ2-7,TGTGCCAGCAGCCAAGAAGGACAGGCTCCCTACGAGCAGTACTTC,CASSQEGQAPYEQYF
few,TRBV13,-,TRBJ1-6,TGTGCCAGCAGCGAATATGGGGCGTCCTATAATTCACCCCTCCACTTT,CASSEYGASYNSPLHF
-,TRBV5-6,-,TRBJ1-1,TGTGCCAGCAGCTCCGACCGAGGTACTGAAGCTTTCTTT,CASSSDRGTEAFF
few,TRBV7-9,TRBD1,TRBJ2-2,TGTGCCAGCAGCGACAGGGACGGGAACACCGGGGAGCTGTTTTTT,CASSDRDGNTGELFF
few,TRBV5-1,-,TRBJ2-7,TGCGCCAGCAGCTTGGAGGGACATTTGCAGTACTTC,CASSLEGHLQYF
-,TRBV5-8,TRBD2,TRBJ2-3,TGTGCCAGCAGCCTAGGACTAGCGGGGTTAGAGGATACGCAGTATTTT,CASSLGLAGLEDTQYF
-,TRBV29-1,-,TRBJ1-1,TGCAGCGTTGTGCGGGACCGCCGGGCTTTCTTT,CSVVRDRRAFF
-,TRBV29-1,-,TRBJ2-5,TGCAGCGTTGGAGGGCCTCAAGAGACCCAGTACTTC,CSVGGPQETQYF
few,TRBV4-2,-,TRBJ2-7,TGTGCCAGCAGCCAAGATCAATACGAGCAGTACTTC,CASSQDQYEQYF
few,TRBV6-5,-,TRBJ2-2,TGTGCCAGCACCTTGCGCAGGCCGAACACCGGGGAGCTGTTTTTT,CASTLRRPNTGELFF
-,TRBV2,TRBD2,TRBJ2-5,TGTGCCTGCCGGGGGACTACACTCCAAGAGACCCAGTACTTC,CACRGTTLQETQYF